These 7 T cell receptor beta chains were all obtained from the same sample, sequenced in a study of blood T cells in healthy people across ages (dated by TCRdb to the mid-2010s). Libraries were made using 5' RACE. Sequenced on an Illumina HiSeq 2500. The second PCR ran for about 6 to 12 cycles and used a J-beta primer mix along with a sample-barcoded 5' primer. In TCRdb, the public reads were trimmed at Q25 with fastp and aligned with MiXCR, with productive beta chains retained. Each record represents a unique CDR3 protein, reported with the most common genes and DNA among its rows. The sample has 700,000 to 800,000 distinct CDR3 sequences on record, roughly 45% of them singletons. The top ten hold roughly 19% of the sample. The sample taken for sequencing was blood. The receptors here all came from a woman in her sixties or seventies in good health.

The J gene is TRBJ1-4, the V gene TRBV6-6; perhaps TRBD1 as D (6 bases). Germline assignment: CDR1 MNHNY and CDR2 SVGAGI (reference sequence). This CDR3 contains 16 residues. V lost 5 bases and J 9 bases, leaving 22 bases between the germline ends. The chain's CDR3 is CASSTSDGRGHQKLFF. DNA of the CDR3: TGTGCCAGCAGTACCTCTGACGGCCGGGGGCATCAAAAACTGTTTTTT.

The sample holds many counts of this clonotype. The CDR3: CASSLVGAGDQNIQYF. CDR3 sequence (DNA): TGTGCCAGCAGCTTAGTAGGAGCGGGAGACCAAAACATTCAGTACTTC. The chain links TRBV7-2 to TRBJ2-4; 8 nucleotides agree with TRBD2. V was pared by 1 base and J by 5 bases, with 7 bases of the junction left unmatched. The germline V gene encodes CDR1 SGHTA and CDR2 FQGNSA. The CDR3 consists of 16 residues.

A single count supports this clonotype. V is TRBV27 and J is TRBJ2-1; 11 bases fit TRBD2. This CDR3 region has 17 residues. Looked up from germline, CDR1 is MNHEY and CDR2 is SMNVEV (reference sequence). With 4 bases clipped from V and 7 bases from J, the junction kept 12 bases outside the gene matches. The chain's CDR3 is CASSSGLAGKRRNEQFF. The CDR3 DNA is TGTGCCAGCAGTTCCGGACTAGCGGGCAAGCGAAGGAATGAGCAGTTCTTC.

This clonotype has just a few counts. The J gene is TRBJ2-2, the V gene TRBV7-2; D tentatively fits TRBD1 or TRBD2 (5 bases each). From germline, CDR1 is SGHTA and CDR2 FQGNSA. The CDR3 length is 14 residues. V was shortened by 7 bases and J by 2 bases, with 11 bases between the two germline ends. The CDR3 protein is CASTRGGNTGELFF. DNA of the CDR3: TGTGCCAGCACCCGTGGGGGAAACACCGGGGAGCTGTTTTTT.

V usage is TRBV7-9 and J usage is TRBJ1-2; maybe TRBD1 (5 bases). V was trimmed by 4 bases and J by 4 bases, leaving 13 bases between them. The germline CDR1 and CDR2 sequences are SEHNR and FQNEAQ (reference sequence). This CDR3 has 14 residues. The chain's CDR3 is CASSSGGRTYGYTF. CDR3 nucleotides: TGTGCCAGCAGCTCGGGGGGAAGGACCTATGGCTACACCTTC. The whole variable domain, remainder taken from reference TRBV7-9 and TRBJ1-2, is DTGVSQNPRHKITKRGQNVTFRCDPISEHNRLYWYRQTLGQGPEFLTYFQNEAQLEKSRLLSDRFSAERPKGSFSTLEIQRTEQGDSAMYLCASSSGGRTYGYTFGSGTRLTVV.

This clonotype was picked up many times. The V gene is TRBV7-3, the J gene TRBJ2-3, with 8 bases identical to TRBD2. Germline V gene lookup returns CDR1 SGHTA and CDR2 FQGTGA. CDR3 length: 15 amino acids. Trimming removed 5 bases from V and 1 base from J; junction bases left unmatched: 5. The CDR3 reads CASSPAGAGTDTQYF. The CDR3 DNA reads as TGTGCCAGCAGCCCAGCGGGAGCGGGCACAGATACGCAGTATTTT.

This clonotype occurred a few times. This rearrangement joins TRBV3-1 to TRBJ1-6; D call uncertain. CDR1 is LGHDT, CDR2 YNNKEL, per germline (reference sequence). Trimming stripped 1 base from V and 12 bases from J, with 7 bases between. This CDR3 region has 12 residues. The CDR3 sequence: CASSQASRPLHF. The CDR3 coding sequence is TGTGCCAGCAGCCAAGCCTCCCGACCCCTCCACTTT.